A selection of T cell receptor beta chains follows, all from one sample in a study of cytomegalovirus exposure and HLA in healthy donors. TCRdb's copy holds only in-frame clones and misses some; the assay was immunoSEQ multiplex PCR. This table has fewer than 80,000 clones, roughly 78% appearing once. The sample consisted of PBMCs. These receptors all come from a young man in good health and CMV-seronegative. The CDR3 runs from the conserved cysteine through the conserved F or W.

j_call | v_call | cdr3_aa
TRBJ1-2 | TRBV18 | CASSPSGAGYYGYTF
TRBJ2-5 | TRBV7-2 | CASSSTVTGSGETQYF
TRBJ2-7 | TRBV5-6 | CASSLAGQPSPEQYF
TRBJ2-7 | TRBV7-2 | CASSLEARVGEQYF
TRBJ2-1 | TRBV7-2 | CASSPQGTGGLEQFF
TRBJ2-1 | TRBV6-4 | CASSDDAGVTSSEQFF
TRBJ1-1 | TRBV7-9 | CSSAKGGTEAFF
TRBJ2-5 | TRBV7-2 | CASSLTQAETQYF
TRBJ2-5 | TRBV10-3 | CAISESEYQETQYF
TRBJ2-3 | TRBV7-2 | CASSLATLYTDTQYF
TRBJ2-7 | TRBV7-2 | CASSIPGGAGRGEQYF
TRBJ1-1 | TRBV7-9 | CASSPTPGVYTEAFF
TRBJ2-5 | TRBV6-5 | CASTARGVETQYF
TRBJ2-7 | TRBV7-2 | CASSPDTSGAYEQYF
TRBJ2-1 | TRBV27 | CASRLLDRNEQFF
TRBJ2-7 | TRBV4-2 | CASSQVAGNSEQYF
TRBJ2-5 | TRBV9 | CASSVSSTGVETQYF
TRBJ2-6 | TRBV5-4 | CASSLGGRTGANVLTF
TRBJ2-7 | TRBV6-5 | CASSYGGSYEQYF
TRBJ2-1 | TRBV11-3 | CASSPRTSGSYNEQFF